Listed below are T cell receptor beta chains from one sample, sequenced in a study of cytomegalovirus exposure and HLA in healthy donors. The protocol was immunoSEQ multiplex PCR, while the TCRdb copy is restricted to in-frame clones and leaves out a portion. The table shows roughly 190,000 clones, with roughly 81% occurring only once. Sequencing was carried out using PBMCs. The receptors come from a woman aged 25 to 39 in good health and CMV-seropositive. Both conserved end residues are part of each CDR3. Fields, in order: clone size, J gene, V gene, D gene, CDR3 protein, CDR3 DNA. A D gene is named only where the DNA matches it firmly. Clone size is given for some rows only: seen once, a few or many times, or a class if the clone is expanded.

abundance: .; j_gene: TRBJ2-7; v_gene: TRBV6-1; d_gene: .; CDR3aa: CASSVARTYEQYF; CDR3nt: TGTGCCAGCAGTGTAGCCAGGACCTACGAGCAGTACTTC
abundance: .; j_gene: TRBJ2-7; v_gene: TRBV9; d_gene: TRBD2; CDR3aa: CASSPRISGRLGEQYF; CDR3nt: TGTGCCAGCAGCCCCCGTATTAGCGGGAGGCTGGGCGAGCAGTACTTC
abundance: .; j_gene: TRBJ1-1; v_gene: TRBV7-6; d_gene: .; CDR3aa: CASSPTGSDTEAFF; CDR3nt: TGTGCCAGCAGCCCAACAGGGTCTGACACTGAAGCTTTCTTT
abundance: .; j_gene: TRBJ2-3; v_gene: TRBV5-4; d_gene: .; CDR3aa: CASSRSTGSTDTQYF; CDR3nt: TGTGCCAGCAGCCGATCGACGGGTAGCACAGATACGCAGTATTTT
abundance: once; j_gene: TRBJ1-3; v_gene: TRBV5-6; d_gene: .; CDR3aa: CASSLRRSSGNTIYF; CDR3nt: TGTGCCAGCAGCCTGCGCCGTAGCTCTGGAAACACCATATATTTT
abundance: .; j_gene: TRBJ2-7; v_gene: TRBV25-1; d_gene: TRBD2; CDR3aa: CASIGLAGIILPYEQYF; CDR3nt: TGTGCCAGCATCGGACTAGCGGGGATCATTCTGCCCTACGAGCAGTACTTC
abundance: .; j_gene: TRBJ2-1; v_gene: TRBV5-1; d_gene: .; CDR3aa: CASSLGGVYNEQFF; CDR3nt: TGCGCCAGCAGCTTGGGGGGGGTATACAATGAGCAGTTCTTC
abundance: .; j_gene: TRBJ2-7; v_gene: TRBV28; d_gene: TRBD2; CDR3aa: CASSFERGSSYEQYF; CDR3nt: TGTGCCAGCAGTTTCGAGCGGGGGAGCTCCTACGAGCAGTACTTC
abundance: .; j_gene: TRBJ2-7; v_gene: TRBV27; d_gene: .; CDR3aa: CASSLRNSLYEQYF; CDR3nt: TGTGCCAGCAGTTTACGGAACAGTCTTTACGAGCAGTACTTC
abundance: .; j_gene: TRBJ2-7; v_gene: TRBV2; d_gene: .; CDR3aa: CASSTGLGYEQYF; CDR3nt: TGTGCCAGCAGTACAGGGTTGGGCTACGAGCAGTACTTC
abundance: .; j_gene: TRBJ1-1; v_gene: TRBV10-3; d_gene: .; CDR3aa: CAISDHTLNTEAFF; CDR3nt: TGTGCCATCAGTGATCACACCTTGAACACTGAAGCTTTCTTT
abundance: .; j_gene: TRBJ1-1; v_gene: TRBV7-9; d_gene: TRBD1; CDR3aa: CSSSSGDRGLNTEAFF; CDR3nt: TGTTCCAGCAGCTCGGGGGACAGGGGGCTGAACACTGAAGCTTTCTTT
abundance: .; j_gene: TRBJ1-4; v_gene: TRBV15; d_gene: .; CDR3aa: CATRRGEAANEKLFF; CDR3nt: TGTGCCACCAGACGGGGAGAGGCAGCTAATGAAAAACTGTTTTTT
abundance: .; j_gene: TRBJ2-7; v_gene: TRBV7-9; d_gene: TRBD1; CDR3aa: CASTPGEDRGDEQYF; CDR3nt: TGTGCCAGCACCCCGGGCGAAGACAGGGGGGACGAGCAGTACTTC
abundance: .; j_gene: TRBJ1-2; v_gene: TRBV11-2; d_gene: .; CDR3aa: CASSLRPGQINYGYTF; CDR3nt: TGTGCCAGCAGCTTACGACCGGGACAAATTAACTATGGCTACACCTTC
abundance: .; j_gene: TRBJ2-1; v_gene: TRBV7-9; d_gene: .; CDR3aa: CASRDKNYNEQFF; CDR3nt: TGTGCCAGCAGGGACAAGAATTACAATGAGCAGTTCTTC
abundance: .; j_gene: TRBJ2-1; v_gene: TRBV2; d_gene: TRBD2; CDR3aa: CASSPGTSRNEQFF; CDR3nt: TGTGCCAGCAGCCCAGGGACTAGTAGGAATGAGCAGTTCTTC
abundance: .; j_gene: TRBJ2-5; v_gene: TRBV5-1; d_gene: TRBD2; CDR3aa: CASSSFGGETQYF; CDR3nt: TGCGCCAGCAGCTCCTTCGGGGGGGAGACCCAGTACTTC
abundance: .; j_gene: TRBJ2-7; v_gene: TRBV9; d_gene: TRBD1; CDR3aa: CASSVSVPGQSSYEQYF; CDR3nt: TGTGCCAGCAGCGTCTCCGTCCCGGGACAGAGCTCCTACGAGCAGTACTTC
abundance: .; j_gene: TRBJ2-3; v_gene: TRBV29-1; d_gene: .; CDR3aa: CSVPGSLLGTDTQYF; CDR3nt: TGCAGCGTACCGGGTTCCTTACTAGGTACAGATACGCAGTATTTT
abundance: .; j_gene: TRBJ1-1; v_gene: TRBV5-1; d_gene: .; CDR3aa: CASSPQLGIMNTEAFF; CDR3nt: TGCGCCAGCAGCCCCCAGCTCGGGATCATGAACACTGAAGCTTTCTTT
abundance: .; j_gene: TRBJ1-1; v_gene: TRBV9; d_gene: .; CDR3aa: CASSDRDMNTEAFF; CDR3nt: TGTGCCAGCAGCGACCGTGACATGAACACTGAAGCTTTCTTT
abundance: .; j_gene: TRBJ2-7; v_gene: TRBV5-8; d_gene: TRBD2; CDR3aa: CASSLGLASHEQYF; CDR3nt: TGTGCCAGCAGCTTGGGACTAGCGAGCCACGAGCAGTACTTC
abundance: .; j_gene: TRBJ2-5; v_gene: TRBV5-1; d_gene: TRBD1; CDR3aa: CASSYRGETQYF; CDR3nt: TGCGCCAGCAGCTACAGGGGAGAGACCCAGTACTTC
abundance: .; j_gene: TRBJ1-6; v_gene: TRBV27; d_gene: .; CDR3aa: CASSLNASPLHF; CDR3nt: TGTGCCAGCAGTTTAAATGCGTCACCCCTCCACTTT
abundance: .; j_gene: TRBJ2-5; v_gene: TRBV4-1; d_gene: .; CDR3aa: CASSQEGNPGSETQYF; CDR3nt: TGCGCCAGCAGCCAAGAAGGCAACCCCGGGTCGGAGACCCAGTACTTC
abundance: .; j_gene: TRBJ2-3; v_gene: TRBV7-9; d_gene: .; CDR3aa: CASSDGGDTQYF; CDR3nt: TGTGCCAGCAGCGACGGGGGAGATACGCAGTATTTT
abundance: few; j_gene: TRBJ2-5; v_gene: TRBV19; d_gene: TRBD1; CDR3aa: CASSSSGTGLIETQYF; CDR3nt: TGTGCCAGTAGTTCATCCGGGACAGGGTTGATTGAGACCCAGTACTTC
abundance: .; j_gene: TRBJ2-3; v_gene: TRBV7-9; d_gene: .; CDR3aa: CASSTNLGVDTQYF; CDR3nt: TGTGCCAGCAGCACTAATCTAGGGGTAGATACGCAGTATTTT
abundance: .; j_gene: TRBJ1-1; v_gene: TRBV6-6; d_gene: .; CDR3aa: CASRQTGENTEAFF; CDR3nt: TGTGCCAGCAGACAGACAGGAGAGAACACTGAAGCTTTCTTT
abundance: .; j_gene: TRBJ2-1; v_gene: TRBV2; d_gene: TRBD2; CDR3aa: CATRPGGSRGVDEQFF; CDR3nt: TGTGCCACCCGCCCCGGGGGGTCCCGTGGGGTCGATGAGCAGTTCTTC
abundance: .; j_gene: TRBJ2-7; v_gene: TRBV28; d_gene: .; CDR3aa: CASGYLIGGRTYEQYF; CDR3nt: TGTGCCAGCGGCTACCTCATTGGGGGGAGAACCTACGAGCAGTACTTC
abundance: .; j_gene: TRBJ2-5; v_gene: TRBV5-1; d_gene: .; CDR3aa: CASSLGPGKETQYF; CDR3nt: TGCGCCAGCAGCTTGGGGCCGGGGAAAGAGACCCAGTACTTC
abundance: .; j_gene: TRBJ2-5; v_gene: TRBV11-2; d_gene: .; CDR3aa: CASSLYQGRETQYF; CDR3nt: TGTGCCAGCAGCTTATATCAGGGGCGCGAGACCCAGTACTTC
abundance: .; j_gene: TRBJ1-2; v_gene: TRBV29-1; d_gene: .; CDR3aa: CSVVSQDDYGYTF; CDR3nt: TGCAGCGTTGTCTCCCAGGATGACTATGGCTACACCTTC
abundance: .; j_gene: TRBJ1-2; v_gene: TRBV28; d_gene: TRBD1; CDR3aa: CASTYSGGQGYGYTF; CDR3nt: TGTGCCAGCACCTACTCGGGTGGACAGGGGTATGGCTACACCTTC
abundance: few; j_gene: TRBJ1-5; v_gene: TRBV27; d_gene: TRBD1; CDR3aa: CASSRGTGPNQPQHF; CDR3nt: TGTGCCAGCAGTAGAGGGACAGGGCCTAATCAGCCCCAGCATTTT
abundance: .; j_gene: TRBJ2-1; v_gene: TRBV27; d_gene: TRBD2; CDR3aa: CASSLGTSGRNEQFF; CDR3nt: TGTGCCAGCAGTTTAGGGACTAGCGGGAGGAATGAGCAGTTCTTC
abundance: .; j_gene: TRBJ2-7; v_gene: TRBV11-3; d_gene: TRBD2; CDR3aa: CASSTGTRKGGSYEQYF; CDR3nt: TGTGCCAGCAGTACCGGGACTAGAAAGGGTGGATCCTACGAGCAGTACTTC
abundance: .; j_gene: TRBJ2-6; v_gene: TRBV6-5; d_gene: .; CDR3aa: CASSYHRSGANVLTF; CDR3nt: TGTGCCAGCAGCTATCACCGCTCTGGGGCCAACGTCCTGACTTTC
abundance: .; j_gene: TRBJ1-5; v_gene: TRBV6-5; d_gene: .; CDR3aa: CASSYLQVGLVQPQHF; CDR3nt: TGTGCCAGCAGTTACCTCCAGGTCGGTTTAGTTCAGCCCCAGCATTTT
abundance: .; j_gene: TRBJ2-4; v_gene: TRBV28; d_gene: TRBD2; CDR3aa: CASSFPGTSALGAKNIQYF; CDR3nt: TGTGCCAGCAGTTTCCCCGGGACTAGCGCCTTGGGAGCCAAAAACATTCAGTACTTC
abundance: few; j_gene: TRBJ1-3; v_gene: TRBV6-6; d_gene: TRBD1; CDR3aa: CASSYLPDRGQNTIYF; CDR3nt: TGTGCCAGCAGTTACCTCCCGGACAGGGGCCAAAACACCATATATTTT
abundance: .; j_gene: TRBJ2-7; v_gene: TRBV19; d_gene: TRBD2; CDR3aa: CASSVVGDYYEQYF; CDR3nt: TGTGCCAGTAGTGTCGTGGGGGACTATTACGAGCAGTACTTC
abundance: .; j_gene: TRBJ2-3; v_gene: TRBV25-1; d_gene: TRBD2; CDR3aa: CASSEYGSGRAKDTQYF; CDR3nt: TGTGCCAGCAGTGAATACGGCAGCGGGAGGGCGAAAGATACGCAGTATTTT
abundance: few; j_gene: TRBJ2-7; v_gene: TRBV7-6; d_gene: .; CDR3aa: CASSSSVNYEQYF; CDR3nt: TGTGCCAGCAGCTCCTCTGTAAACTACGAGCAGTACTTC
abundance: .; j_gene: TRBJ1-5; v_gene: TRBV28; d_gene: .; CDR3aa: CASSLVQGGNQPQHF; CDR3nt: TGTGCCAGCAGTTTAGTACAGGGAGGGAATCAGCCCCAGCATTTT
abundance: .; j_gene: TRBJ2-1; v_gene: TRBV29-1; d_gene: .; CDR3aa: CRFIIGVETYNEQFF; CDR3nt: TGCAGGTTTATAATAGGGGTCGAAACATACAATGAGCAGTTCTTC
abundance: .; j_gene: TRBJ2-3; v_gene: TRBV4-1; d_gene: .; CDR3aa: CASSQDWVAPDTQYF; CDR3nt: TGCGCCAGCAGCCAAGATTGGGTAGCCCCAGATACGCAGTATTTT
abundance: once; j_gene: TRBJ2-3; v_gene: TRBV7-9; d_gene: .; CDR3aa: CASSFSGGDTQYF; CDR3nt: TGTGCCAGCAGCTTTAGCGGAGGAGATACGCAGTATTTT
abundance: .; j_gene: TRBJ2-2; v_gene: TRBV28; d_gene: .; CDR3aa: CASSPIHGELFF; CDR3nt: TGTGCCAGCAGTCCCATTCACGGGGAGCTGTTTTTT